The 29 T cell receptor beta chains below come from one sample, sequenced in a study of T cell responses to AZD1222 COVID-19 vaccine. Clones were read by immunoSEQ multiplex PCR, and TCRdb kept only the in-frame ones, dropping some. Of 150,000 to 200,000 clones detected, about 91% appear once; the ten largest clones hold around 4.5%. Specimen: peripheral blood, collected on day 0 of MenACWY control vaccination. All receptors derive from an adult in good health.

V usage is TRBV29-1 and J usage is TRBJ2-3; D remains ambiguous. Trimming took 4 bases from V and 7 from J, leaving 6 bases between them. Germline CDR1 and CDR2: SQVTM and ANQGSEA. The CDR3 runs 10 residues. CDR3 DNA: TGCAGCGTTGTCGAAAATACGCAGTATTTT. Its protein product is CSVVENTQYF.

This chain joins TRBV14 and TRBJ2-6, with 7 bases lining up with TRBD1. This CDR3 region has 18 residues. Germline values: CDR1 SGHDN, CDR2 FVKESK. Losses at the gene ends were 0 bases for V and 1 base for J; bases not matched to a gene: 6. The CDR3 DNA sequence: TGTGCCAGCAGCCAAGATGGGGGACAGATTTCTGGGGCCAACGTCCTGACTTTC. Residues: CASSQDGGQISGANVLTF. Full variable domain (rest looked up from reference TRBV14 and TRBJ2-6): EAGVTQFPSHSVIEKGQTVTLRCDPISGHDNLYWYRRVMGKEIKFLLHFVKESKQDESGMPNNRFLAERTGGTYSTLKVQPAELEDSGVYFCASSQDGGQISGANVLTFGAGSRLTVL.

This rearrangement joins TRBV20-1 to TRBJ2-7, with D perhaps TRBD1 (5 bases). Trimming stripped 3 bases from V and 3 bases from J, with 15 bases between. CDR3 length: 14 amino acids. The germline V gene encodes CDR1 DFQATT and CDR2 SNEGSKA (reference sequence). In DNA form, the CDR3 reads TGCAGTGCTAGTTCCGGGTCAGGGAACTACGAGCAGTACTTC. Translating it yields CSASSGSGNYEQYF.

The J gene is TRBJ2-3, the V gene TRBV2; TRBD2 is a possible D gene (6 bases). CDR3 size: 14 residues. V gave up 7 bases and J gave up 3 bases, with 14 bases separating them. The germline gives CDR1 SNHLY, CDR2 FYNNEI. In nucleotides, the CDR3 is TGTGCCAGCATCGCGGGTAGCGGTACAGATACGCAGTATTTT. This encodes CASIAGSGTDTQYF.

CDR3 loop: CASSQNTNSPLHF. CDR3 nucleotide sequence: TGTGCCAGCAGCCAAAACACTAATTCACCCCTCCACTTT. The rearrangement joins TRBV3-1 (or the pseudogene TRBV3-2) to TRBJ1-6; no clear D gene. CDR3 length: 13 amino acids. Looked up from germline, CDR1 is LGHDT and CDR2 is YNNKEL (reference sequence). Trimming removed 2 bases at V and 6 bases at J, with 5 bases between.

In its sample, this clone was seen a few times. In DNA, the CDR3 is TGTGCCAGCAGTTTCCTCTCCTTTGGCTACACCTTC. This translates into CASSFLSFGYTF. The chain is built from TRBV28 and TRBJ1-2, with D unclear. V lost 3 bases and J 7 bases, leaving 9 bases between the germline ends. This CDR3 is 12 amino acids long. In germline, CDR1 is MDHEN, CDR2 SYDVKM.

The chain links TRBV18 to TRBJ1-1; D may be TRBD1 (5 bases). The CDR3 covers 16 residues. Germline V gene lookup returns CDR1 KGHSH and CDR2 LQKENI. Trimming stripped 2 bases from V and 0 bases from J, with 13 bases between. The CDR3 DNA follows: TGTGCCAGCTCACCAGAGGCAGGGCTTATGAACACTGAAGCTTTCTTT. Amino acids: CASSPEAGLMNTEAFF.

CDR3 residues: CASSSRGARNTQYF. The DNA for the CDR3 is TGTGCCAGCAGTTCTAGGGGGGCGCGTAATACGCAGTATTTT. The V call is TRBV28, the J call TRBJ2-3, with D perhaps given as TRBD1 or TRBD2 (6 bases each). Deletions cut 4 bases from V and 7 bases from J, with 15 bases between. Germline loops: CDR1 MDHEN, CDR2 SYDVKM. The CDR3 is made up of 14 amino acids.

The chain combines TRBV7-8 with TRBJ1-4; D call uncertain. Germline V lookup: CDR1 SGHVS, CDR2 FQNEAQ. CDR3 length: 16 residues. The V and J ends lost 0 bases and 2 bases respectively, with 10 bases between them. The CDR3 DNA is TGTGCCAGCAGCTTAGCGAGGACGGGGACTAATGAAAAACTGTTTTTT. Amino acids: CASSLARTGTNEKLFF.

The chain employs TRBV9 and TRBJ1-6; no firm D call. Germline V gene lookup returns CDR1 SGDLS and CDR2 YYNGEE. Trimming took off 4 bases at V and 0 bases at J, with 20 bases between the two ends. CDR3 length equals 19 residues. This chain's CDR3 is CASSPSDGLLSSYNSPLHF. CDR3 bases: TGTGCCAGCAGCCCCTCAGACGGCCTCTTGAGCTCCTATAATTCACCCCTCCACTTT.

V gene TRBV24-1 combines with J gene TRBJ2-5; possibly TRBD1 for D (6 bases). The CDR3 has 14 residues. Trimming cost V 3 bases and J 4 bases, with 11 bases left between them. CDR1 is KGHDR, CDR2 SFDVKD, per germline. For the CDR3, the DNA is TGTGCCACCAGTGATGGTTTCAGGGGAGAGACCCAGTACTTC. Its translation is CATSDGFRGETQYF.

The chain couples TRBV9 to TRBJ2-1; 9 bases fit TRBD1. Trimming at V came to 0 bases and at J to 6 bases, leaving 4 bases not matched to a gene. The CDR3 runs to 15 residues. Germline CDR1 SGDLS, CDR2 YYNGEE. Written as DNA, the CDR3 is TGTGCCAGCAGCGTAGAGAGGACAGGGGTCAATGAGCAGTTCTTC. This sequence encodes CASSVERTGVNEQFF.

A single count supports this clone. J is TRBJ1-6 and V is TRBV6-4; D gene uncertain. Germline CDR1 reads MRHNA; CDR2 reads SNTAGT. Trimming pared 2 bases from V and 10 bases from J, leaving 15 bases between. There are 15 residues in the CDR3. The CDR3 loop reads CASSDGTGFGSPLHF. The CDR3 region has the DNA TGTGCCAGCAGTGACGGAACGGGATTTGGGTCACCCCTCCACTTT.

The genes are TRBV29-1 and TRBJ2-3; D is perhaps TRBD1 or TRBD2 (5 bases each). The CDR3 has 12 amino acids. From germline, CDR1 is SQVTM and CDR2 ANQGSEA. V was cut by 4 bases and J by 5 bases, with 10 bases left in between. The CDR3, as DNA: TGCAGCGTTGGTCCGGGGCGAGATACGCAGTATTTT. Protein product: CSVGPGRDTQYF.

The V gene is TRBV19, the J gene TRBJ2-1, with a tentative D call TRBD2 (5 bases). V lost 5 bases, J lost 6 bases, and 14 bases lay in between. Germline V gene lookup returns CDR1 LNHDA and CDR2 SQIVND (reference sequence). This CDR3 region has 14 residues. The CDR3 loop reads CASSGWELGNEQFF. CDR3 in DNA: TGTGCCAGTAGTGGGTGGGAGCTCGGCAATGAGCAGTTCTTC.

A few counts support this clone. The chain joins TRBV28 to TRBJ2-5, with 7 positions matching TRBD1. J was trimmed by 4 bases and V by 3 bases; bases with no gene match: 8. The CDR3 is 15 residues long. Germline-derived CDR1 and CDR2 are MDHEN and SYDVKM. Written as DNA, the CDR3 is TGTGCCAGCAGTTTTAGGGGGCGTGTAGGAGAGACCCAGTACTTC. This translates into CASSFRGRVGETQYF.

The V gene is TRBV19, the J gene TRBJ2-7; tentative D call: TRBD2 (6 bases). The CDR3 runs to 15 residues. CDR1 and CDR2 from the germline V gene are LNHDA and SQIVND (reference sequence). Deletions cut 6 bases from V and 0 bases from J, with 15 bases between. CDR3 region: CASSPRRDPSYEQYF. The CDR3 bases are TGTGCCAGTAGCCCCAGGCGGGACCCCTCCTACGAGCAGTACTTC.

Written as DNA, the CDR3 is TGTGCCAGCAGCCATCAACAGGGGGGATATGGCTACACCTTC. The encoded protein is CASSHQQGGYGYTF. The V call is TRBV7-9, the J call TRBJ1-2, with 8 bases aligning to TRBD1. The CDR3 runs to 14 residues. The V segment lost 5 bases and the J segment 5 bases; nucleotides outside the gene matches: 7. Looked up from germline, CDR1 is SEHNR and CDR2 is FQNEAQ (reference sequence).

The CDR3 reads CASSLGGLGANVLTF. CDR3 nucleotides: TGTGCCAGCAGCTTAGGAGGGTTAGGGGCCAACGTCCTGACTTTC. The chain is built from TRBV11-3 and TRBJ2-6; a possible D gene is TRBD2 (5 bases). Germline V lookup: CDR1 SGHNT, CDR2 YENEEA. This CDR3 contains 15 residues. The V end lost 1 base, the J end lost 4 bases, and 8 bases lay between the germline ends.

V is TRBV2 and J is TRBJ1-5; D is possibly TRBD1 (6 bases). This CDR3 has 13 residues. Looked up from germline, CDR1 is SNHLY and CDR2 is FYNNEI. V was clipped by 4 bases and J by 5 bases, with 9 bases between them. CDR3 sequence: CASSGRGDQPQHF. The CDR3 DNA sequence: TGTGCCAGCAGTGGTAGGGGGGATCAGCCCCAGCATTTT.

This sequence joins TRBV12-3 or TRBV12-4 and TRBJ2-7; tentatively, D is TRBD1 (6 bases). The CDR3 is made up of 13 amino acids. The V and J ends lost 6 bases and 5 bases respectively, with 14 bases between them. The CDR3 DNA sequence: TGTGCCAGCAGCCCAGGGGTGAAACACGAGCAGTACTTC. Protein: CASSPGVKHEQYF.

Only a few counts were recorded for this clone. The chain recombines TRBV28 with TRBJ1-2; 12 nucleotides match TRBD1. V lost 8 bases, J lost 3 bases, and 7 bases stayed unmatched. The germline gives CDR1 MDHEN, CDR2 SYDVKM. This CDR3 contains 15 residues. The CDR3 loop reads CASVMGTGGDYGYTF. The CDR3 DNA reads as TGTGCCAGCGTGATGGGGACAGGGGGCGACTATGGCTACACCTTC.

This clone was detected once. This chain links TRBV7-9 with TRBJ2-1; the match to TRBD1 covers 9 bases. CDR1 and CDR2 (germline): SEHNR, FQNEAQ (reference sequence). Trimming took 5 bases from V and 15 from J; bases not matched to a gene: 8. This CDR3 contains 12 residues. The CDR3 is CASSLPGQGTFF. In DNA form, the CDR3 reads TGTGCCAGCAGCCTACCGGGACAGGGTACGTTCTTC. Full variable domain (missing parts from reference TRBV7-9 and TRBJ2-1): DTGVSQNPRHKITKRGQNVTFRCDPISEHNRLYWYRQTLGQGPEFLTYFQNEAQLEKSRLLSDRFSAERPKGSFSTLEIQRTEQGDSAMYLCASSLPGQGTFFGPGTRLTVL.

The chain links TRBV19 to TRBJ1-4, with 8 nucleotides matching TRBD1. This CDR3 comprises 14 residues. V lost 6 bases, J lost 0 bases, and 0 bases stayed unmatched. Looked up from germline, CDR1 is LNHDA and CDR2 is SQIVND (reference sequence). The CDR3 reads CASRTGATNEKLFF. The CDR3 nucleotides are TGTGCCAGTAGGACAGGGGCAACTAATGAAAAACTGTTTTTT.

This clone was seen only once. This rearrangement joins TRBV6-4 to TRBJ2-7; weak D call: TRBD2 (6 bases). CDR3 size: 14 residues. Per germline, CDR1 MRHNA and CDR2 SNTAGT. V was cut by 4 bases and J by 5 bases, with 15 bases left in between. In nucleotides, the CDR3 is TGTGCCAGCAGTGGACTAGTTTTCTGGGACGAGCAGTACTTC. Protein sequence: CASSGLVFWDEQYF.

The genes are TRBV5-6 and TRBJ2-5; weak D call: TRBD1 (6 bases). Germline loops: CDR1 SGHDT, CDR2 YYEEEE. V was shortened by 2 bases and J by 4 bases, with 9 bases between the two germline ends. The CDR3 totals 13 residues. DNA for the CDR3: TGTGCCAGCAGCTTAACAGGGAGAGAGACCCAGTACTTC. Protein: CASSLTGRETQYF.

The chain carries TRBV21-1 and TRBJ2-1; the DNA was not used to check the table's D call, TRBD2. TRBV21-1 is given as a pseudogene. This CDR3 is built from 15 residues. DNA of the CDR3: TGTGCCAGCAGAAATACCGGGAGTAGGGGCGATGAGCAGTTCTTC. Its protein is CASRNTGSRGDEQFF.

For this clone: A junction end diverges from the germline sequence, so it may reflect a read error. The chain combines TRBV11-3 with TRBJ1-4; no definite D call. The germline CDR1 and CDR2 sequences are SGHNT and YENEEA. This CDR3 contains 14 residues. The CDR3 bases are TGTGCCAGCAGCTATGGAGGGCGGAATGAAAAGCTGTTTTTT. It translates to CASSYGGRNEKLFF.

As for this clone: The junction shows a germline mismatch at one end, possibly a read error. The gene calls are TRBV4-2 and TRBJ1-6; TRBD1 might be the D (6 bases). The CDR3 runs to 16 residues. Germline V gives CDR1 LGHNA, CDR2 YNFKEQ. The DNA for the CDR3 is TGTGCCAGCAGCCAAGGGCGACAGGCCTATGATTCATCCCTCCACTTT. Amino acid sequence: CASSQGRQAYDSSLHF.